The rows below give T cell receptor beta chains drawn from one sample of a study of Ad26.COV2.S vaccination and SARS-CoV-2 variants. TCRdb's copy holds only in-frame clones and misses some; the assay was immunoSEQ multiplex PCR. The repertoire holds roughly 400,000 clones, with about nine tenths as singletons. Sequenced here: peripheral blood, sampled in a trial of Ad26.COV2.S vaccine versus placebo. These receptors all stem from a person between 18 and 59 years old who received the Ad26.COV2.S COVID-19 vaccine or a placebo. Each CDR3 is given with its conserved first and last residue. A D gene is named only where the DNA matches it firmly. Some rows have no size entry. The others give once, few or many, or a class for an expanded clone.

>NA|TRBJ2-1|TRBV7-6|NA
CASSLEGGSYYNEQFF
TGTGCCAGCAGCCTCGAAGGGGGTTCTTATTACAATGAGCAGTTCTTC
>TRBD2|TRBJ2-7|TRBV4-3|NA
CASSRGVLAGSSYEQYF
TGCGCCAGCAGCCGAGGGGTACTAGCGGGGTCCTCGTACGAGCAGTACTTC
>NA|TRBJ2-7|TRBV7-2|once
CASSKTPLDVRSF
TGTGCCAGCAGCAAGACGCCATTGGACGTCCGGTCCTTC
>NA|TRBJ1-6|TRBV28|NA
CASSSITRQSSYNSPLHF
TGTGCCAGCAGTTCAATTACAAGACAAAGCTCCTATAATTCACCCCTCCACTTT
>NA|TRBJ2-2|TRBV7-2|NA
CASSLMGRSNTGELFF
TGTGCCAGCAGCTTAATGGGGAGATCGAACACCGGGGAGCTGTTTTTT
>TRBD1|TRBJ2-2|TRBV27|NA
CASGGRGQGKVQRTGELFF
TGTGCCAGCGGCGGAAGAGGACAGGGAAAGGTGCAGCGCACCGGGGAGCTGTTTTTT
>TRBD1|TRBJ1-1|TRBV19|NA
CASSVGTGDEAFF
TGTGCCAGTAGTGTAGGGACAGGAGATGAAGCTTTCTTT
>NA|TRBJ1-3|TRBV9|NA
CVSSVVEWSDSGNTIYF
TGTGTCAGCAGCGTAGTTGAGTGGTCGGACTCTGGAAACACCATATATTTT
>NA|TRBJ1-5|TRBV5-5|NA
CASSPWGFGNSNQPQHF
TGTGCCAGCAGCCCTTGGGGGTTTGGCAATAGCAATCAGCCCCAGCATTTT
>TRBD2|TRBJ2-5|TRBV5-5|NA
CASSLLAGAGETQYF
TGTGCCAGCAGCTTGCTAGCGGGGGCGGGGGAGACCCAGTACTTC
>TRBD2|TRBJ2-5|TRBV7-9|once
CASSLAASGGNQETQYF
TGTGCCAGCAGCTTAGCGGCTAGCGGGGGGAACCAAGAGACCCAGTACTTC
>TRBD1|TRBJ2-7|TRBV5-6|NA
CASSVLTGTGVYEQYF
TGTGCCAGCAGCGTTCTGACCGGGACAGGGGTCTACGAGCAGTACTTC
>TRBD1|TRBJ2-7|TRBV11-2|NA
CASSLTGTEYYEQYF
TGTGCCAGCAGCTTAACAGGGACAGAATACTACGAGCAGTACTTC
>NA|TRBJ2-3|TRBV7-6|NA
CASSPWRRTDTQYF
TGTGCCAGCAGCCCTTGGAGGCGCACAGATACGCAGTATTTT
>TRBD1|TRBJ1-6|TRBV19|NA
CASSMADRSLWNSPLHF
TGTGCCAGTAGTATGGCGGACAGGTCACTATGGAATTCACCCCTCCACTTT
>TRBD1|TRBJ2-7|TRBV2|NA
CASSGQGAGEQYF
TGTGCCAGCAGTGGACAGGGGGCAGGGGAGCAGTACTTC
>NA|TRBJ2-7|TRBV6-5|once
CASSYSGDSYEQYF
TGTGCCAGCAGTTACTCCGGGGACTCCTACGAGCAGTACTTC
>NA|TRBJ2-5|TRBV24-1|NA
CATSEPGQETQYF
TGTGCCACCAGTGAGCCAGGCCAAGAGACCCAGTACTTC
>NA|TRBJ1-1|TRBV4-1|NA
CASSQQDRSSEAFF
TGCGCCAGCAGCCAACAGGACCGGTCGTCTGAAGCTTTCTTT
>TRBD1|TRBJ1-3|TRBV11-2|NA
CASMGQNSGNTIYF
TGTGCCAGCATGGGACAGAACTCTGGAAACACCATATATTTT
>NA|TRBJ1-5|TRBV19|NA
CASSIAGYSNQPQHF
TGTGCCAGTAGTATCGCAGGGTATAGCAATCAGCCCCAGCATTTT
>TRBD1|TRBJ1-1|TRBV7-2|NA
CASSFGPGQGMAFF
TGTGCCAGCAGCTTTGGGCCGGGACAGGGGATGGCTTTCTTT
>NA|TRBJ1-5|TRBV10-2|NA
CATKPGTMDQPQHF
TGCGCCACAAAACCCGGGACAATGGATCAGCCCCAGCATTTT
>NA|TRBJ2-7|TRBV18|NA
CASSPPSGRSYEQYF
TGTGCCAGCTCACCACCGAGCGGGCGATCCTACGAGCAGTACTTC
>TRBD1|TRBJ1-2|TRBV28|NA
CASRAGGASYGYTF
TGTGCCAGCAGGGCAGGGGGGGCTAGCTATGGCTACACCTTC
>TRBD1|TRBJ1-1|TRBV19|NA
CASSSDRDSEAFF
TGTGCCAGTAGTAGCGACAGGGACTCTGAAGCTTTCTTT
>TRBD1|TRBJ2-7|TRBV5-8|once
CASSTRQGWFSEQYF
TGTGCCAGCAGCACCCGACAGGGTTGGTTCTCCGAGCAGTACTTC
>NA|TRBJ2-1|TRBV10-3|NA
CAISESNEQFF
TGTGCCATCAGTGAGTCAAATGAGCAGTTCTTC
>NA|TRBJ1-1|TRBV7-9|NA
CASSHAGLPEAFF
TGTGCCAGCAGCCATGCAGGATTGCCTGAAGCTTTCTTT
>NA|TRBJ2-5|TRBV10-2|NA
CASTQTSSEETQYF
TGCGCCAGCACCCAGACGTCGTCCGAAGAGACCCAGTACTTC
>TRBD2|TRBJ2-1|TRBV7-9|NA
CASSSGTSYEQFF
TGTGCCAGCAGCTCCGGGACTAGCTATGAGCAGTTCTTC
>NA|TRBJ1-2|TRBV3-1/TRBV3-2|few
CASSTTRGGQGYTF
TGTGCCAGCAGTACGACACGCGGGGGTCAAGGCTACACCTTC
>TRBD2|TRBJ2-1|TRBV7-2|NA
CASSLRLADNNEQFF
TGTGCCAGCAGCTTAAGACTAGCGGATAACAATGAGCAGTTCTTC
>NA|TRBJ1-2|TRBV5-8|NA
CASSTEAGALPSNYGYTF
TGTGCCAGCAGCACCGAGGCCGGGGCGCTCCCTTCTAACTATGGCTACACCTTC